There are a few counts of the clone carrying this T cell receptor (beta chain). Antigen unknown. The record originates from a study of response to subunit inactivated influenza vaccine. Study-wide findings and caveats: Authors suggested each seasonal flu vaccination may recruit only limited numbers of new T cells.

CDR3 size: 13 residues. Germline V gives CDR1 SGHDN, CDR2 FVKESK. Trimming removed 0 bases from V and 7 bases from J, with 9 bases in between. TCRdb called the RT-PCR reads again in MiXCR, with one record for every CDR3 protein. The repertoire holds approximately 250,000 distinct CDR3 sequences, with 9% to 15% as singletons. The chain combines TRBV14 with TRBJ2-5; D not certain. The starting material was non-naive T cells sorted from PBMCs, obtained around 14 days before vaccination. This TCR came from a man between 50 and 59 years old who received an inactivated influenza vaccine. The CDR3 here is CASSQDLSTTQYF. In DNA, the CDR3 is TGTGCCAGCAGCCAAGATCTTAGTACGACCCAGTACTTC.